A selection of T cell receptor beta chains follows, all from one sample in a study of T cells after yellow fever vaccination. TCRdb analysed the 5' RACE reads with MiXCR anew, one entry per CDR3 protein. The sample has a few hundred thousand distinct CDR3 sequences, over 4% seen once. Source: PBMCs, taken 5 days after the yellow fever booster vaccination. These receptors all come from a man aged 18 to 35 who received the YFV17D yellow fever vaccine. The CDR3 runs from the conserved cysteine through the conserved F or W. D genes are given only for firm matches. Only part of the rows carry a size: once, few, many, or a class if the clone is expanded.

few	TRBV30	TRBJ2-2	TRBD1	CAWSPGTGHYTGELFF	TGTGCCTGGAGTCCAGGGACAGGTCATTACACCGGGGAGCTGTTTTTT
.	TRBV7-9	TRBJ2-7	.	CASSRLGVEQYF	TGTGCCAGCAGCCGGCTGGGCGTCGAGCAGTACTTC
few	TRBV4-1	TRBJ2-3	.	CASSHPGTNTDTQYF	TGCGCCAGCAGCCATCCCGGGACCAACACAGATACGCAGTATTTT
few	TRBV5-1	TRBJ2-1	.	CASSLDGQGRYNEQFF	TGCGCCAGCAGCTTGGATGGGCAGGGGAGATACAATGAGCAGTTCTTC
.	TRBV14	TRBJ1-1	.	CASSHITGSTEAFF	TGTGCCAGCAGCCATATCACAGGCAGCACTGAAGCTTTCTTT
few	TRBV25-1	TRBJ1-4	TRBD1	CASSISRDRVEKLFF	TGTGCCAGCAGTATCAGTCGGGACAGAGTTGAAAAACTGTTTTTT
few	TRBV20-1	TRBJ2-7	TRBD1	CSAPRTGTPYEQYF	TGCAGTGCCCCTCGGACAGGCACCCCCTACGAGCAGTACTTC
many	TRBV12-3/TRBV12-4	TRBJ1-1	.	CASSFRVRTTEAFF	TGTGCCAGCAGTTTCCGGGTAAGAACCACTGAAGCTTTCTTT
.	TRBV4-1	TRBJ2-3	TRBD1	CASSRPDRGQDTQYF	TGCGCCAGCAGCCGACCGGACAGGGGGCAAGATACGCAGTATTTT
many	TRBV29-1	TRBJ2-5	TRBD1	CSAQTGGNQETQYF	TGCAGCGCACAGACAGGGGGTAATCAAGAGACCCAGTACTTC
many	TRBV6-5	TRBJ1-3	.	CASSPGGNTIYF	TGTGCCAGCAGTCCGGGAGGAAACACCATATATTTT
few	TRBV10-2	TRBJ1-2	.	CASSGLIGTLGGYTF	TGCGCCAGCAGTGGCCTGATCGGGACTCTAGGTGGCTACACCTTC
few	TRBV11-2	TRBJ1-2	.	CASSGPNRGYTF	TGTGCCAGCAGCGGACCGAATAGAGGCTACACCTTC
many	TRBV5-1	TRBJ2-2	.	CASSLNTGELFF	TGCGCCAGCAGCTTGAACACCGGGGAGCTGTTTTTT
few	TRBV5-1	TRBJ1-1	.	CASSLEVLNWGAEAFF	TGCGCCAGCAGCTTGGAGGTCTTGAACTGGGGGGCTGAAGCTTTCTTT
few	TRBV7-3	TRBJ2-3	.	CASSFLGGPDRDTQYF	TGTGCCAGCAGCTTTTTAGGGGGGCCTGATAGGGATACGCAGTATTTT
many	TRBV6-5	TRBJ1-2	TRBD1	CASSSQGAPYGYTF	TGTGCCAGCTCCTCGCAGGGGGCCCCCTATGGCTACACCTTC
.	TRBV6-1	TRBJ2-7	.	CASSELRSYEQYF	TGTGCCAGCAGTGAACTCCGGAGCTACGAGCAGTACTTC
few	TRBV19	TRBJ1-1	.	CALSGWGTNTEAFF	TGTGCCCTCTCTGGATGGGGTACGAACACTGAAGCTTTCTTT
many	TRBV20-1	TRBJ2-3	.	CSAPYRDTQYF	TGCAGTGCCCCCTACCGAGATACGCAGTATTTT
few	TRBV9	TRBJ1-5	.	CASSGRDSNQPQHF	TGTGCCAGCAGCGGACGGGACAGCAATCAGCCCCAGCATTTT
few	TRBV5-1	TRBJ2-5	TRBD1	CATRTQPGGQETQYF	TGCGCCACTCGAACCCAGCCAGGGGGACAAGAGACCCAGTACTTC
.	TRBV9	TRBJ2-5	.	CASSVGGAGYFQETQYF	TGTGCCAGCAGCGTGGGGGGCGCGGGATATTTCCAAGAGACCCAGTACTTC
few	TRBV18	TRBJ2-5	.	CASSPPAVQETQYF	TGTGCCAGCTCACCGCCGGCGGTCCAAGAGACCCAGTACTTC
many	TRBV27	TRBJ2-7	TRBD1	CASSLFTGGYEQYF	TGTGCCAGCAGTTTATTTACAGGGGGCTACGAGCAGTACTTC
once	TRBV6-5	TRBJ1-3	.	CASSYTGLSGNTIYF	TGTGCCAGCAGTTACACAGGCCTCTCTGGAAACACCATATATTTT
.	TRBV6-2/TRBV6-3	TRBJ2-2	TRBD2	CASSSPGLAGAYTGELFF	TGTGCCAGCAGTTCGCCGGGACTAGCGGGGGCCTACACCGGGGAGCTGTTTTTT
.	TRBV29-1	TRBJ2-2	TRBD1	CSVAGTGYTGELFF	TGCAGCGTTGCCGGGACAGGGTACACCGGGGAGCTGTTTTTT
.	TRBV11-2	TRBJ2-7	.	CASSLRAGVYEQYF	TGTGCCAGCAGCTTACGGGCAGGGGTGTACGAGCAGTACTTC
.	TRBV5-1	TRBJ1-1	.	CASSLALGHNTEAFF	TGCGCCAGCAGCTTGGCGCTGGGACATAACACTGAAGCTTTCTTT
.	TRBV29-1	TRBJ1-1	TRBD1	CSASGDRTEAFF	TGCAGCGCTTCGGGGGACAGGACTGAAGCTTTCTTT
.	TRBV7-2	TRBJ1-5	.	CASSQDTDQPQHF	TGTGCCAGCAGCCAGGACACTGATCAGCCCCAGCATTTT
few	TRBV4-2	TRBJ2-1	TRBD2	CASSQPLADEQFF	TGTGCCAGCAGCCAACCCCTAGCGGATGAGCAGTTCTTC
many	TRBV4-2	TRBJ1-4	TRBD1	CASSEDRLEKLFF	TGTGCCAGCAGCGAGGACAGGCTGGAAAAACTGTTTTTT
few	TRBV12-3/TRBV12-4	TRBJ2-2	.	CATRRGNTGELFF	TGTGCCACCCGGAGGGGCAACACCGGGGAGCTGTTTTTT
many	TRBV7-2	TRBJ1-2	.	CASSLMGGTYGYTF	TGTGCCAGCAGCCTCATGGGCGGGACTTATGGCTACACCTTC
few	TRBV4-2	TRBJ2-3	.	CASSPGTVATGIDTQYF	TGTGCCAGCAGCCCGGGGACGGTAGCGACGGGGATTGATACGCAGTATTTT
many	TRBV6-5	TRBJ2-1	.	CASSYSRLGGNEQFF	TGTGCCAGCAGTTACAGCCGACTTGGGGGCAATGAGCAGTTCTTC
many	TRBV7-9	TRBJ1-1	TRBD1	CASSRGQGVGAEAFF	TGTGCCAGCAGCCGAGGACAGGGGGTGGGGGCTGAAGCTTTCTTT
.	TRBV6-2/TRBV6-3	TRBJ1-4	.	CASSRYGQSGDEKLFF	TGTGCCAGCAGTCGCTACGGACAGTCGGGGGATGAAAAACTGTTTTTT
.	TRBV12-3/TRBV12-4	TRBJ2-1	TRBD1	CASRGQGVNEQFF	TGTGCCAGCAGGGGACAGGGGGTAAATGAGCAGTTCTTC